A single sample gave rise to the 19 T cell receptor beta chains below, sequenced in a study of molecular identifiers for immune sequencing clone quantification. TCRdb processed the PCR reads anew with MiXCR; each CDR3 protein has one entry. The table has tens of thousands of distinct CDR3 sequences, about a fifth seen once. Specimen: naive CD8+ T cells from blood, with Jurkat cell RNA spiked in. Stated subset: FACS-sorted CD8+CD4-CCR7+CD45RA+ naive T cells. These receptors all stem from a human donor in good health. Some libraries in this study had Jurkat cell RNA spiked in.

A word on this clonotype: A single base separates this from a much larger clone, so it may be a read error. V usage is TRBV6-6 and J usage is TRBJ2-7; 7 bases are shared with TRBD1. From germline, CDR1 is MNHNY and CDR2 SVGAGI (reference sequence). Trimming at V came to 6 bases and at J to 5 bases, leaving 7 bases not matched to a gene. This CDR3 contains 13 residues. CDR3 amino acids: CASRQGRLDEQYF. The DNA for the CDR3 is TGTGCCAGCAGACAGGGGCGTTTGGACGAGCAGTACTTC.

This clonotype was seen at least ten times. This chain uses TRBV19 with TRBJ1-1, with TRBD1 as a possible D gene (5 bases). CDR3 size: 11 residues. V lost 3 bases, J lost 7 bases, and 6 bases lay in between. The germline V gene encodes CDR1 LNHDA and CDR2 SQIVND (reference sequence). In DNA form, the CDR3 reads TGTGCCAGTAGTATCGGGGGTGAAGCTTTCTTT. Translated: CASSIGGEAFF. Complete variable domain (other parts from reference TRBV19 and TRBJ1-1): DGGITQSPKYLFRKEGQNVTLSCEQNLNHDAMYWYRQDPGQGLRLIYYSQIVNDFQKGDIAEGYSVSREKKESFPLTVTSAQKNPTAFYLCASSIGGEAFFGQGTRLTVV.

This clonotype was counted many times. This sequence joins TRBV9 and TRBJ2-3; no definite D call. V was clipped by 0 bases and J by 2 bases, with 7 bases between them. This CDR3 is 14 amino acids long. Looked up from germline, CDR1 is SGDLS and CDR2 is YYNGEE. DNA of the CDR3: TGTGCCAGCAGCGTAGACATTATCACAGATACGCAGTATTTT. Its translation is CASSVDIITDTQYF. Using reference TRBV9 and TRBJ2-3 for the parts outside the CDR3, the full variable domain is DSGVTQTPKHLITATGQRVTLRCSPRSGDLSVYWYQQSLDQGLQFLIQYYNGEERAKGNILERFSAQQFPDLHSELNLSSLELGDSALYFCASSVDIITDTQYFGPGTRLTVL.

This clonotype was detected ten times or more. The CDR3 here is CASSLEFGNPRYARNTIYF. CDR3 bases: TGTGCCAGCAGTTTAGAGTTCGGAAACCCGCGATATGCACGGAACACCATATATTTT. The chain uses TRBV12-3 or TRBV12-4 and TRBJ1-3, with D unresolved. This CDR3 contains 19 residues. V dropped 1 base and J dropped 7 bases, with 26 bases sitting between them.

V gene TRBV5-5 combines with J gene TRBJ2-1; D is unresolved. The CDR3 is 11 amino acids. Germline values: CDR1 SGHKS, CDR2 YYEKEE (reference sequence). V was pared by 4 bases and J by 4 bases, with 3 bases between. The CDR3 coding sequence is TGTGCCAGCAGCCTGTACAATGAGCAGTTCTTC. It yields the protein CASSLYNEQFF.

This rearrangement joins TRBV6-5 to TRBJ2-7; D gene ambiguous. Germline CDR1 is MNHEY and CDR2 is SVGAGI. The CDR3 is made up of 13 amino acids. Trimming shortened V by 2 bases and J by 2 bases, and 7 bases separated the two germline ends. CDR3 DNA sequence: TGTGCCAGCAGTTACCCCGAGGCCTACGAGCAGTACTTC. Amino acid sequence: CASSYPEAYEQYF.

This clonotype came up many times. The rearrangement links TRBV28 to TRBJ2-4; TRBD2 aligns across 12 bases. The CDR3 is made up of 17 amino acids. The ends lost 1 base at V and 1 base at J; junction bases unmatched: 2. Germline loops: CDR1 MDHEN, CDR2 SYDVKM. CDR3 region: CASSLFGLAGAKNIQYF. In nucleotides, the CDR3 is TGTGCCAGCAGTTTATTTGGACTAGCGGGGGCCAAAAACATTCAGTACTTC.

This clonotype showed up many times. J is TRBJ2-7 and V is TRBV11-2; unclear D gene. CDR1 and CDR2 from the germline V gene are SGHAT and FQNNGV. Between the trimmed V and J ends, which lost 3 bases and 2 bases, there was a span of 11 bases. This CDR3 contains 14 residues. The CDR3: CASSFPPTPYEQYF. The CDR3 nucleotides read TGTGCCAGCAGCTTCCCTCCGACCCCCTACGAGCAGTACTTC.

The genes are TRBV14 and TRBJ1-1, with D perhaps matching TRBD1 (5 bases). Germline V gene data show CDR1 as SGHDN and CDR2 as FVKESK. The CDR3 extends over 14 amino acids. V lost 1 base and J 2 bases, leaving 8 bases between the germline ends. The chain's CDR3 is CASSQGGGNTEAFF. The CDR3 DNA follows: TGTGCCAGCAGCCAAGGGGGGGGTAACACTGAAGCTTTCTTT.

This clonotype was detected many times. J is TRBJ2-1 and V is TRBV24-1, with D hard to call. Deletions cut 1 base from V and 7 bases from J, with 10 bases between. Germline V gene lookup returns CDR1 KGHDR and CDR2 SFDVKD. The CDR3 length is 14 residues. The chain's CDR3 is CATSDFRALNEQFF. The CDR3 region has the DNA TGTGCCACCAGTGATTTCCGGGCCTTGAATGAGCAGTTCTTC.

A remark on this clonotype: At one end the junction does not follow the germline gene, possibly because of a read error. This chain links TRBV28 with TRBJ1-1; TRBD1 agrees at 8 bases. This CDR3 contains 18 residues. Per germline, CDR1 MDHEN and CDR2 SYDVKM. CDR3 coding DNA: TGTGCCAGCCAAACGCAGCTCCCGGACAGGGTATTCTATCTGCATGCTTCCTTT. Translated, it gives CASQTQLPDRVFYLHASF.

This clonotype was counted a few times. This chain links TRBV27 with TRBJ2-1; 11 bases match TRBD2. J was trimmed by 2 bases and V by 3 bases; bases with no gene match: 6. The CDR3 loop spans 17 amino acids. Germline V gene data show CDR1 as MNHEY and CDR2 as SMNVEV (reference sequence). This CDR3 reads CASSLTSGTYAYNEQFF. The CDR3 DNA reads TGTGCCAGCAGTTTGACTAGCGGGACCTATGCCTACAATGAGCAGTTCTTC.

This clonotype has ten or more counts. The chain is built from TRBV5-6 and TRBJ2-3; D call uncertain. This CDR3 region has 15 residues. CDR1 and CDR2 from the germline V gene are SGHDT and YYEEEE. The V end lost 2 bases, the J end lost 5 bases, and 15 bases lay between the germline ends. The CDR3 DNA follows: TGTGCCAGCAGCTTCTTGACCACCTGGGGAGATACGCAGTATTTT. Its translation: CASSFLTTWGDTQYF.

This clonotype was observed a few times. The rearrangement joins TRBV6-5 to TRBJ2-3; 11 bases agree with TRBD2. Trimming at V came to 7 bases and at J to 4 bases, leaving 7 bases not matched to a gene. This CDR3 has 15 amino acids. Germline CDR1 is MNHEY and CDR2 is SVGAGI. The CDR3 loop is CASTPTSGSSDTQYF. CDR3 DNA sequence: TGTGCCAGCACTCCTACTAGCGGGAGTTCAGATACGCAGTATTTT.

This clonotype was counted ten times or more. The chain links TRBV12-5 to TRBJ1-5; D is unclear. The CDR3 spans 15 residues. Germline CDR1 is LGHNT and CDR2 is FRNRAP. V was shortened by 0 bases and J by 6 bases, with 12 bases between the two germline ends. In DNA, the CDR3 is TGTGCTAGTGGTTTGGTAGGAGCTCACAGTCAGCCCCAGCATTTT. Residues: CASGLVGAHSQPQHF.

This clonotype was seen many times. V is TRBV6-2 or TRBV6-3 and J is TRBJ2-1; D is perhaps TRBD2 (6 bases). V lost 4 bases to trimming and J lost 6 bases, with 16 bases between them. The CDR3 runs 15 residues. CDR1 MNHEY and CDR2 SVGEGT come from the germline V gene. The CDR3 DNA follows: TGTGCCAGCAGTTCCGGACTCTCCGGGGGCAATGAGCAGTTCTTC. Residues: CASSSGLSGGNEQFF.

This clonotype was counted a few times. A much larger clone is a single base away; this may be a read error. The rearrangement links TRBV12-3 or TRBV12-4 to TRBJ2-7; D gene uncertain. The V end was cut by 6 bases, the J end by 4 bases, with 7 bases between. CDR3 length: 11 amino acids. For the CDR3, the DNA is TGTGCCAGCAGCCAGCTTTACGAGCAGTACTTC. Amino acid sequence: CASSQLYEQYF.

This clonotype was counted only a few times. A clone one base away is much larger, so this may be a read error. This chain links TRBV7-9 with TRBJ2-7; tentatively, D is TRBD2 (5 bases). CDR1 is SEHNR, CDR2 FQNEAQ, per germline (reference sequence). This CDR3 comprises 15 residues. The CDR3 DNA reads as TGTGCCGGCAGCCTCCAGGAGGCGAACCCCTACGAGCAGTACTTC. Its protein product is CAGSLQEANPYEQYF.

This clonotype was counted ten times or more. This sequence joins TRBV11-2 and TRBJ2-2; the D gene is possibly TRBD2 (6 bases). Germline V lookup: CDR1 SGHAT, CDR2 FQNNGV. This CDR3 is built from 16 residues. V lost 5 bases to trimming and J lost 0 bases, with 13 bases between them. The CDR3 DNA sequence: TGTGCCAGCAGCCCCGAGCGGGCTGCGAACACCGGGGAGCTGTTTTTT. As protein: CASSPERAANTGELFF.